The subject of this entry is one T cell receptor beta chain. Its antigen is not identified. The record originates from a study of monozygotic twins with inflammatory bowel disease. Researchers put TCRalpha and TCRbeta cDNA through two nested PCRs lasting approximately 17 and 9 cycles. Reprocessing the 5' RACE reads, TCRdb reports a single entry for every CDR3 protein and omits DNA. The listing records around 380,000 distinct CDR3 sequences. CDR1 and CDR2 (germline): DFQATT, SNEGSKA (reference sequence). There are 14 residues in the CDR3. Study results and caveats: Subtypes among T cells remained indistinguishable.

This receptor was identified in a human donor with ulcerative colitis or Crohn's disease, or a healthy co-twin of an affected twin (not recorded which). The chain has TRBV20-1 and TRBJ2-4; TCRdb's D call of TRBD1 is untestable without DNA. The sample was blood. Here the CDR3 reads CSARLRDTLDIQYF.